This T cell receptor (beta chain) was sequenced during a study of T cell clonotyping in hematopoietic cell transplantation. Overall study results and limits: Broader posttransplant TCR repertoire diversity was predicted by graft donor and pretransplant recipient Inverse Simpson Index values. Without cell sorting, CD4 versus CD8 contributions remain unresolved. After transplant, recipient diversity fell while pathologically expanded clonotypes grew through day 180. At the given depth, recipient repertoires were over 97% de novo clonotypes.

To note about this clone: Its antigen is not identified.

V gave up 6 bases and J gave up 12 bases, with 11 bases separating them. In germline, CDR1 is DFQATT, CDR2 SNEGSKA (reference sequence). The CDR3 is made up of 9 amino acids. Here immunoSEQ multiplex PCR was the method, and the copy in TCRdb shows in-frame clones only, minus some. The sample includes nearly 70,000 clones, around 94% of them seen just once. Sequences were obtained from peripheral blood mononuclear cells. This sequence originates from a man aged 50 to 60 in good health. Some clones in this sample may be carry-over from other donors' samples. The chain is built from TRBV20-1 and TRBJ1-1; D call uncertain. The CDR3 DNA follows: TGCAGTGCACCAGAACTGCCTTTCTTT. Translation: CSAPELPFF.